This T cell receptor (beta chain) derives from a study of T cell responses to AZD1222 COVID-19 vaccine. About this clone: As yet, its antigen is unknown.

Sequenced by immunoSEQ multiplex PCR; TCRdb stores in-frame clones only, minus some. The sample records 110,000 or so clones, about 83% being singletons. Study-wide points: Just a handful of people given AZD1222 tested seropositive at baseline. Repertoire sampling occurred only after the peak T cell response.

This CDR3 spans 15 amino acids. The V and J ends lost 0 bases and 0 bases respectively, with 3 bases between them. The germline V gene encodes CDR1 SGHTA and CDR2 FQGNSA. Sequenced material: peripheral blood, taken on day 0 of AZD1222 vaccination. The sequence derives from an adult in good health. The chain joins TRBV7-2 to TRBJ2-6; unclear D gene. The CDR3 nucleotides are TGTGCCAGCAGCTTAGCCTACTCTGGGGCCAACGTCCTGACTTTC. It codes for CASSLAYSGANVLTF.